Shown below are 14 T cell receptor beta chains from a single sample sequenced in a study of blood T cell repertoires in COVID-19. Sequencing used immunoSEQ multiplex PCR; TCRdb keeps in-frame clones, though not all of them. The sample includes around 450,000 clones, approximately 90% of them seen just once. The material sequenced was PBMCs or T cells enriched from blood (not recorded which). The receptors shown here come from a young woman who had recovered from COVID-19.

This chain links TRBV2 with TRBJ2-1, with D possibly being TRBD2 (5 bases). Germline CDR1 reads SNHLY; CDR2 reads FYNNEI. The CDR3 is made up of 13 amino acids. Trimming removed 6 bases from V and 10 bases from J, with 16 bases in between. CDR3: CASRSGSMGEQFF. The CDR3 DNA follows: TGTGCCAGCAGGTCGGGATCGATGGGGGAGCAGTTCTTC.

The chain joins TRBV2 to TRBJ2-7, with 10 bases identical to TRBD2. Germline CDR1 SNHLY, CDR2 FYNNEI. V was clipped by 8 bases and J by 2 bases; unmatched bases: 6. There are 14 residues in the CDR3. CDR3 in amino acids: CASDRSGGAYEQYF. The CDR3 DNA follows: TGTGCCAGCGATCGGAGCGGGGGGGCCTACGAGCAGTACTTC.

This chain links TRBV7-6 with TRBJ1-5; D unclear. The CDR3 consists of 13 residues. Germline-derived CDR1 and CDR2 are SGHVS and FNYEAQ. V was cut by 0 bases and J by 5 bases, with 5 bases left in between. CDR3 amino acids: CASSLAEDQPQHF. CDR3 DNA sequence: TGTGCCAGCAGCTTAGCCGAGGATCAGCCCCAGCATTTT.

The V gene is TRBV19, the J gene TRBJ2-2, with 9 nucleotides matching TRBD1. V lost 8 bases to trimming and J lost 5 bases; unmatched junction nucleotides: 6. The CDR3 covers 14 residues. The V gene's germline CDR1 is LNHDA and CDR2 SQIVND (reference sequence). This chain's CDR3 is CASSTDRGTGELFF. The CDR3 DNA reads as TGTGCCAGTTCTACTGACAGGGGGACCGGGGAGCTGTTTTTT.

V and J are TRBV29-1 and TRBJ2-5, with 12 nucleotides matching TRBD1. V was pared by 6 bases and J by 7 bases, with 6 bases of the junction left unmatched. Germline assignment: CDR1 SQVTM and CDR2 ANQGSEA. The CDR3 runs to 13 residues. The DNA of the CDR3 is TGCAGCGTGGGGGACAGGGGGCCCGGGACCCAGTACTTC. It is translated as CSVGDRGPGTQYF.

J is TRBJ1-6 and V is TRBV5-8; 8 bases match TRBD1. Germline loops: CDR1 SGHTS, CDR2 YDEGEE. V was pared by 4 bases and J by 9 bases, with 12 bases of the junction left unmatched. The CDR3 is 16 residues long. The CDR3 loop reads CASSQDLTGAGSPLHF. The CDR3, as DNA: TGTGCCAGCAGCCAAGACCTGACAGGGGCAGGTTCACCCCTCCACTTT.

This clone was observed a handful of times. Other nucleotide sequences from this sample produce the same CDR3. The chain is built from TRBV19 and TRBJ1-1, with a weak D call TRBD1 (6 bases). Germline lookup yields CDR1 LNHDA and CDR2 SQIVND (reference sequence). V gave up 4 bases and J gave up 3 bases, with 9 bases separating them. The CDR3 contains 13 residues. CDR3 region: CASSTTGDTEAFF. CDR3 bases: TGTGCCAGTAGTACGACAGGAGACACTGAAGCTTTCTTT.

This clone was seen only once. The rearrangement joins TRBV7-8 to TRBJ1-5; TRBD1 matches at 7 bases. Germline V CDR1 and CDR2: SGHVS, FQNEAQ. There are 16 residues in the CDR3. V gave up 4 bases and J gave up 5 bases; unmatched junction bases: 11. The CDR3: CASSSSYRGSDQPQHF. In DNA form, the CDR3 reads TGTGCCAGCAGCTCTTCTTACAGGGGATCAGATCAGCCCCAGCATTTT.

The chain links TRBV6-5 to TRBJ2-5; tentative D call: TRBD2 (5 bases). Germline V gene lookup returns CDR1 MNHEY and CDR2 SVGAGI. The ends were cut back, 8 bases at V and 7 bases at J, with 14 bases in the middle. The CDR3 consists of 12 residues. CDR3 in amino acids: CASRWSEGTQYF. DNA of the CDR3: TGTGCCAGCCGTTGGAGCGAGGGGACCCAGTACTTC.

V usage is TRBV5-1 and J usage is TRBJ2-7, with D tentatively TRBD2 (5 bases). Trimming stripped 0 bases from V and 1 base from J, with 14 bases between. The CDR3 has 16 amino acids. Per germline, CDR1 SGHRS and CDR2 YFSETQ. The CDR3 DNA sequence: TGCGCCAGCAGCTTGGTGGCGGGCACCTTGTCCTACGAGCAGTACTTC. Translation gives CASSLVAGTLSYEQYF.

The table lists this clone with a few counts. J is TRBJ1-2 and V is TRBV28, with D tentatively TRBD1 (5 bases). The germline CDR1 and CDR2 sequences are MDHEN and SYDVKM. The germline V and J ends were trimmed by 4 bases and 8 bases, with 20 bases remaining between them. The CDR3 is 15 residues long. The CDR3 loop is CASSSTGGVPWGYTF. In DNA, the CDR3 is TGTGCCAGCAGTTCCACTGGGGGGGTACCCTGGGGCTACACCTTC.

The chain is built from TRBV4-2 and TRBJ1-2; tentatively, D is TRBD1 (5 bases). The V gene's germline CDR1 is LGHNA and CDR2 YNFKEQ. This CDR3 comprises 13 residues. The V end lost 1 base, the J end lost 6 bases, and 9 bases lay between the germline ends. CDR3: CASSQVAGHGYTF. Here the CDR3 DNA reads TGTGCCAGCAGCCAAGTCGCAGGGCATGGCTACACCTTC.

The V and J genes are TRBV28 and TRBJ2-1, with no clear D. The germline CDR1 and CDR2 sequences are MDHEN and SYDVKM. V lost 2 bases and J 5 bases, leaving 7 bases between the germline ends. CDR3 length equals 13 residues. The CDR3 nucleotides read TGTGCCAGCAGTTTAAAGCTTGACAATGAGCAGTTCTTC. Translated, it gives CASSLKLDNEQFF.

This chain's CDR3 is CASSPTGGRGKAFF. The CDR3 DNA reads TGTGCCAGCAGCCCTACTGGAGGACGAGGAAAAGCTTTCTTT. The genes are TRBV7-3 and TRBJ1-1; no clear D. The CDR3 has 14 residues. V was shortened by 5 bases and J by 9 bases, with 19 bases between the two germline ends. The germline CDR1 and CDR2 sequences are SGHTA and FQGTGA. The full variable domain, with the rest looked up from reference TRBV7-3 and TRBJ1-1, is GAGVSQTPSNKVTEKGKYVELRCDPISGHTALYWYRQSLGQGPEFLIYFQGTGAADDSGLPNDRFFAVRPEGSVSTLKIQRTERGDSAVYLCASSPTGGRGKAFFGQGTRLTVV.